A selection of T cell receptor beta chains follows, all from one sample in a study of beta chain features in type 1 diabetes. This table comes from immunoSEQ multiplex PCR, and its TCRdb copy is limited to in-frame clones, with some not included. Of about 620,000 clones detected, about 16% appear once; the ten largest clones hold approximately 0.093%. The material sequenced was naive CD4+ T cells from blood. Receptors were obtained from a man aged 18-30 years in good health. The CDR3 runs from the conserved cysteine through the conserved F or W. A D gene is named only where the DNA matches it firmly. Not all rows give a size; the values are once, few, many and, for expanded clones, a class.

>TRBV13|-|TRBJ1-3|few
TGTGCCAGCAGCCAAAGCTCTGGAAACACCATATATTTT
CASSQSSGNTIYF
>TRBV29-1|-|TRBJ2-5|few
TGCAGCGTAGGGGGGCTCTTAGAGACCCAGTACTTC
CSVGGLLETQYF
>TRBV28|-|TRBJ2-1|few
TGTGCCAGCAGTTTATCTCGGCTAGCCAGATCGGGGGATCGGCAGTTCTTC
CASSLSRLARSGDRQFF
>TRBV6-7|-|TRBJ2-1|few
TGTGCCAGCAACGAGGACAGTCAGACCTACAATGAGCAGTTCTTC
CASNEDSQTYNEQFF
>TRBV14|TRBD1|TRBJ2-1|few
TGTGCCAGCAGCCGACCACTGGACAGGGGGTACAATGAGCAGTTCTTC
CASSRPLDRGYNEQFF
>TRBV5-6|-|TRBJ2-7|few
TGTGCCAGCAGCTTGCGAGGAGGCTGGGTTACCCACGAGCAGTACTTC
CASSLRGGWVTHEQYF
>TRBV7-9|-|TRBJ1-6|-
TGTGCCAGCAGCCCACCCCCAGGGGACAATTCACCCCTCCACTTT
CASSPPPGDNSPLHF
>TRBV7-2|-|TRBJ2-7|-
TGTGCCAGCAGCTTAAGGGTTACAGGGAACGAGCAGTACTTC
CASSLRVTGNEQYF
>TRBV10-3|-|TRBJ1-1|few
TGTGCCATCTTACCTGGTGGCAGCCGTGAAGCTTTCTTT
CAILPGGSREAFF
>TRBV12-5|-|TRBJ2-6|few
TGTGCTAGTGGTTTTGGCCGGGGACCTAACTCTGGGGCCAACGTCCTGACTTTC
CASGFGRGPNSGANVLTF
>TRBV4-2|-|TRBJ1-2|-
TGTGCCAGCAGCCAAGTTACGGGGGCTGGCTATGGCTACACCTTC
CASSQVTGAGYGYTF
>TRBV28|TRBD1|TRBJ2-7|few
TGTGCCAGCAGTTTGGGGACAGGGAGCATCGAGCAGTACTTC
CASSLGTGSIEQYF
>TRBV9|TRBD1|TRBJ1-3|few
TGTGCCAGCAGCGCTCCAGGGGGCTCTGGAAACACCATATATTTT
CASSAPGGSGNTIYF
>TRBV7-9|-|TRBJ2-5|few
TGTGCCAGCAGCTTACTCGGGACTGAAGAGACCCAGTACTTC
CASSLLGTEETQYF
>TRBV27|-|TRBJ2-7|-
TGTGCCAGCAGTTTGCGCGGTTACGAGCAGTACTTC
CASSLRGYEQYF
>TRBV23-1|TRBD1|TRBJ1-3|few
TGCGCCAGCAGTCAATCGACAGGGGGCTCTGGAAACACCATATATTTT
CASSQSTGGSGNTIYF
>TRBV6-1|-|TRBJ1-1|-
TGTGCCAGCAGGGAAGGTGTGAACACTGAAGCTTTCTTT
CASREGVNTEAFF
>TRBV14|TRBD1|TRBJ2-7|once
TGTGCCAGCAGCCGCTTGGACAGGGCATCTTCCTACGAGCAGTACTTC
CASSRLDRASSYEQYF
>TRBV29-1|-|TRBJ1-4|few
TGCAGCGCCCATCGGAGATCCAATGAAAAACTGTTTTTT
CSAHRRSNEKLFF
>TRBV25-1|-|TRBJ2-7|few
TGTGCCAGCGGGAGGCAAAGCTCCTACGAGCAGTACTTC
CASGRQSSYEQYF